The T cell receptor (beta chain) under discussion was sequenced for a study of T cells in Graves' hyperthyroidism and ophthalmopathy. Using RNA transcripts as the source, TCR beta CDR3 regions were amplified. RT-PCR in the first round (using the HTBI primer set) targeted the TCR CDR3. TCRdb reprocessed the multiplex PCR reads via MiXCR and lists one record per CDR3 protein. The profile shows around 55,000 distinct CDR3 sequences, around 48% of them singletons. Looked up from germline, CDR1 is MNHEY and CDR2 is SMNVEV (reference sequence). This CDR3 comprises 12 residues. The V end lost 6 bases, the J end lost 6 bases, and 12 bases lay between the germline ends. This clonotype was recorded many times.

Sequences were obtained from blood. The clonotype was recovered from a woman between 45 and 65 years old with Graves' ophthalmopathy. V is TRBV27 and J is TRBJ2-7, with D hard to call. CDR3 residues: CASRAAPGEQYF. Here the CDR3 DNA reads TGTGCCAGCAGGGCGGCCCCGGGCGAGCAGTACTTC.